Below, 15 T cell receptor beta chains from the same sample are listed, as sequenced in a study of vaccination effects on CD4 cells after COVID-19. Antigen-specific CD4+ T cells were expanded with viral peptide pools in the ViraFEST assay before sequencing. Cultured cells yielded isolated CD4+ T cells after 10 days. Two doses of BNT162b2 or mRNA-1273 vaccine were administered to participants. The protocol was immunoSEQ multiplex PCR, while the TCRdb copy is restricted to in-frame clones and leaves out a portion. The table has 30,000 to 40,000 clones, approximately 82% seen once. Their recognized antigens are unknown. The material was CD4+ T cells from PBMCs cultured with HCoV-NL63 spike peptides, obtained after COVID-19 vaccination. The receptors stem from a human donor who received a COVID-19 vaccine. Some clones in this sample may be carry-over from other donors' samples.

The chain carries TRBV29-1 and TRBJ2-4; TRBD2 aligns across 15 bases. V lost 6 bases, J lost 9 bases, and 12 bases stayed unmatched. Germline lookup yields CDR1 SQVTM and CDR2 ANQGSEA. The CDR3 runs to 16 residues. CDR3 sequence (DNA): TGCAGCGTCGCCGGGACTAGCGGGGGGCCAGGGGCCATTCAGTACTTC. Protein product: CSVAGTSGGPGAIQYF.

The CDR3 loop is CASRGLGLGGYTF. The CDR3 nucleotides are TGTGCCAGCAGGGGACTGGGCCTTGGAGGCTACACCTTC. V and J are TRBV27 and TRBJ1-2; D is possibly TRBD1 (5 bases). The CDR3 covers 13 residues. The V end was cut by 6 bases, the J end by 8 bases, with 16 bases between. Germline assignment: CDR1 MNHEY and CDR2 SMNVEV (reference sequence).

This clone was detected once. The chain uses TRBV7-3 and TRBJ1-3; D call uncertain. CDR1 is SGHTA and CDR2 is FQGTGA in the germline V gene. The length of the CDR3 is 15 residues. V dropped 5 bases and J dropped 0 bases, with 11 bases sitting between them. The CDR3 coding sequence is TGTGCCAGCAGCCGTGACTCAAGCTCTGGAAACACCATATATTTT. This codes for CASSRDSSSGNTIYF.

This sequence joins TRBV5-1 and TRBJ2-5; 9 nucleotides line up with TRBD1. CDR1 and CDR2 from the germline V gene are SGHRS and YFSETQ. The CDR3 runs 15 residues. V lost 2 bases to trimming and J lost 2 bases; unmatched junction nucleotides: 4. The CDR3 DNA reads as TGCGCCAGCAGCTTTGGTGGACAGGGGCAAGAGACCCAGTACTTC. This encodes CASSFGGQGQETQYF.

V and J are TRBV19 and TRBJ1-2, with 10 positions matching TRBD1. The CDR3 is 15 amino acids. V gave up 3 bases and J gave up 5 bases; unmatched junction bases: 6. Germline CDR1 and CDR2: LNHDA and SQIVND (reference sequence). DNA of the CDR3: TGTGCCAGTAGTATGGCCGGGACAGGGGCATATGGCTACACCTTC. This sequence encodes CASSMAGTGAYGYTF.

V and J are TRBV27 and TRBJ2-2, with no clear D. Germline CDR1 MNHEY, CDR2 SMNVEV (reference sequence). The CDR3 runs 12 residues. The V end was cut by 3 bases, the J end by 6 bases, with 5 bases between. In nucleotides, the CDR3 is TGTGCCAGCAGTTTTGAAGCCGGGGAGCTGTTTTTT. It yields the protein CASSFEAGELFF.

This sequence joins TRBV7-9 and TRBJ1-1; D remains ambiguous. The CDR3 runs to 16 residues. In germline, CDR1 is SEHNR, CDR2 FQNEAQ (reference sequence). V dropped 1 base and J dropped 0 bases, with 12 bases sitting between them. The CDR3 loop reads CASSLVLGTLNTEAFF. The CDR3 nucleotides read TGTGCCAGCAGCTTAGTTTTGGGCACTTTGAACACTGAAGCTTTCTTT.

V is TRBV18 and J is TRBJ2-2, with D hard to call. There are 13 residues in the CDR3. The germline V gene has CDR1 KGHSH and CDR2 LQKENI. The V end lost 4 bases, the J end lost 1 base, and 4 bases lay between the germline ends. The CDR3 spells CASSLRNTGELFF. CDR3 DNA sequence: TGTGCCAGCTCACTACGGAACACCGGGGAGCTGTTTTTT. Based on the CDR3 plus reference TRBV18 and TRBJ2-2, the full variable domain is NAGVMQNPRHLVRRRGQEARLRCSPMKGHSHVYWYRQLPEEGLKFMVYLQKENIIDESGMPKERFSAEFPKEGPSILRIQQVVRGDSAAYFCASSLRNTGELFFGEGSRLTVL.

The chain combines TRBV6-1 with TRBJ2-7, with D possibly called TRBD1 or TRBD2 (5 bases each). Looked up from germline, CDR1 is MNHNS and CDR2 is SASEGT. Between the trimmed V and J ends, which lost 0 bases and 2 bases, there was a span of 11 bases. The CDR3 has 15 amino acids. CDR3 sequence: CASSEALREPYEQYV. The CDR3 bases are TGTGCCAGCAGTGAAGCACTCAGGGAGCCCTACGAGCAGTACGTC.

This clone has only a few counts. Other DNA sequences within the sample encode an identical CDR3. The rearrangement joins TRBV2 to TRBJ2-3; D is unclear. CDR1 is SNHLY, CDR2 FYNNEI, per germline. The CDR3 extends over 11 amino acids. The V gene lost 5 bases and the J gene lost 3 bases, with 3 bases spanning the gap. For the CDR3, the DNA is TGTGCCAGCAGTAGGACAGATACGCAGTATTTT. It codes for CASSRTDTQYF.

The chain recombines TRBV19 with TRBJ1-5; D gene uncertain. The ends were cut back, 8 bases at V and 4 bases at J, with 12 bases in the middle. Germline V gene data show CDR1 as LNHDA and CDR2 as SQIVND (reference sequence). The CDR3 spans 13 residues. The CDR3 DNA reads TGTGCCAGTCAAAAACTGGTGAATCAGCCCCAGCATTTT. Its protein product is CASQKLVNQPQHF.

This clone was observed a handful of times. This rearrangement joins TRBV4-1 to TRBJ2-2, with 10 nucleotides matching TRBD2. The CDR3 totals 18 residues. CDR1 is MGHRA and CDR2 is YSYEKL in the germline V gene. Unmatched junction bases numbered 12, after V lost 4 bases and J lost 4 bases. The CDR3, as DNA: TGCGCCAGCAGCCCCCTCCCCCCAGCGGGGGGGCTCACCGGGGAGCTGTTTTTT. Translating it yields CASSPLPPAGGLTGELFF.

This chain uses TRBV5-5 with TRBJ1-1; possibly TRBD1 for D (5 bases). The CDR3 loop spans 14 amino acids. Trimming stripped 4 bases from V and 0 bases from J, with 10 bases between. CDR1 SGHKS and CDR2 YYEKEE come from the germline V gene (reference sequence). In DNA, the CDR3 is TGTGCCAGCAGCCCGGGACGGCTGAACACTGAAGCTTTCTTT. Residues: CASSPGRLNTEAFF.

In this sample, this clone turned up a few times. The chain has TRBV5-1 and TRBJ2-1; 10 bases map to TRBD2. This CDR3 is 16 amino acids long. The V and J ends lost 1 base and 15 bases, in that order; junction bases with no gene match: 16. Germline values: CDR1 SGHRS, CDR2 YFSETQ. The CDR3 here is CASSLQPSGGPSMRFF. The CDR3 DNA sequence: TGCGCCAGCAGCTTGCAGCCTAGCGGGGGCCCCTCTATGCGGTTCTTC.

The sample holds a few counts of this clone. The chain employs TRBV12-5 and TRBJ2-1; D unclear. The V end lost 1 base, the J end lost 5 bases, and 12 bases lay between the germline ends. This CDR3 region has 15 residues. Germline V gene data show CDR1 as LGHNT and CDR2 as FRNRAP. The chain's CDR3 is CASGLGQRLHNEQFF. The CDR3 region has the DNA TGTGCTAGTGGTTTGGGACAAAGACTCCACAATGAGCAGTTCTTC.